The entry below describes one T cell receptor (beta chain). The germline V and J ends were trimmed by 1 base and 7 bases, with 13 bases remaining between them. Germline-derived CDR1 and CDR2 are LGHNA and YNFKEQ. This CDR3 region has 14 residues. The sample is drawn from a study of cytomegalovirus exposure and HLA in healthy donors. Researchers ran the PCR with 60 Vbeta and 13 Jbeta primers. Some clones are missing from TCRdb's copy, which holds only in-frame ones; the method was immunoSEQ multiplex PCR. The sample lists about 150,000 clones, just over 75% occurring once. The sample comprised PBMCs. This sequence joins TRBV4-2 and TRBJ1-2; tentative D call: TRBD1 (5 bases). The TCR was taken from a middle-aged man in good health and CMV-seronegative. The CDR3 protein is CASSQALGGGGYTF. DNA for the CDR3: TGTGCCAGCAGCCAAGCTCTCGGGGGTGGTGGCTACACCTTC.